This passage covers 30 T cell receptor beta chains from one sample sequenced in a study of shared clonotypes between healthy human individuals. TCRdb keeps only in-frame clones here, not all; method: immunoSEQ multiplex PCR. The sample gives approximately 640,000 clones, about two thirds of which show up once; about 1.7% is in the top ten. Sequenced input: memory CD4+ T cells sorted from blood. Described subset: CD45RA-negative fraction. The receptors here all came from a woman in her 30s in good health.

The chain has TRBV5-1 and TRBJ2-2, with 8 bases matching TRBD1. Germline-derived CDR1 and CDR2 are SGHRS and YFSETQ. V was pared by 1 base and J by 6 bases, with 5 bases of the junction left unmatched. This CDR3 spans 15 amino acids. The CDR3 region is CASSLRAGGAGELFF. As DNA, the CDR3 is TGCGCCAGCAGCTTGAGGGCAGGGGGCGCCGGGGAGCTGTTTTTT.

The CDR3 spells CASSLNAGKGYEQYF. CDR3 coding DNA: TGTGCCAGCAGCTTGAACGCGGGGAAAGGCTACGAGCAGTACTTC. The V gene is TRBV11-1, the J gene TRBJ2-7; the D gene is possibly TRBD2 (6 bases). Trimming pared 3 bases from V and 3 bases from J, leaving 15 bases between. CDR3 size: 15 residues. Germline values: CDR1 SGHAT, CDR2 FQDESV (reference sequence).

CDR3 bases: TGTGCCTGGAGGGCCCGAGTGAGGAACACCGGGGAGCTGTTTTTT. As protein: CAWRARVRNTGELFF. The J gene is TRBJ2-2, the V gene TRBV30; unclear D gene. From germline, CDR1 is GTSNPN and CDR2 SVGIG (reference sequence). The V gene lost 3 bases and the J gene lost 1 base, with 12 bases spanning the gap. CDR3 size: 15 residues.

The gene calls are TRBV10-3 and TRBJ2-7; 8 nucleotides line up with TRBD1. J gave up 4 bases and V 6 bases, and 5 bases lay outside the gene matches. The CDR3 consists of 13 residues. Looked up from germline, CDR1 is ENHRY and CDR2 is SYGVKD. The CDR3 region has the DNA TGTGCCATCAGCATTACAGGGGGTTACGAGCAGTACTTC. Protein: CAISITGGYEQYF.

The CDR3 reads CASSPGTSAEQFF. The CDR3 bases are TGTGCCAGCAGTCCCGGGACTAGCGCTGAGCAGTTCTTC. The chain joins TRBV25-1 to TRBJ2-1; TRBD2 matches 10 bases. The trim removed 5 bases at V and 9 bases at J, leaving 4 bases unmatched. Germline V lookup: CDR1 MGHDK, CDR2 SYGVNS. The CDR3 contains 13 residues.

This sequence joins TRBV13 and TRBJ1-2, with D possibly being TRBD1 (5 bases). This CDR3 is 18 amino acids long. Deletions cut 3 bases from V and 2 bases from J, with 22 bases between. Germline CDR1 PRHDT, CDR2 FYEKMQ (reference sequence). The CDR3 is CASSFSQTHTGPNYGYTF. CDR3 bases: TGTGCCAGCAGCTTTTCGCAAACGCATACGGGGCCGAACTATGGCTACACCTTC.

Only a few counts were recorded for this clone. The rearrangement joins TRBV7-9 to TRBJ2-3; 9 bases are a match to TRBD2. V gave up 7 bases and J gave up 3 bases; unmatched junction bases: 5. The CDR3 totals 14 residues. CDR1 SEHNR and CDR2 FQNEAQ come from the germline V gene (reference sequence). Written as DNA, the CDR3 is TGTGCCAGCAAACCCGCGGGAGGGACAGATACGCAGTATTTT. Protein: CASKPAGGTDTQYF.

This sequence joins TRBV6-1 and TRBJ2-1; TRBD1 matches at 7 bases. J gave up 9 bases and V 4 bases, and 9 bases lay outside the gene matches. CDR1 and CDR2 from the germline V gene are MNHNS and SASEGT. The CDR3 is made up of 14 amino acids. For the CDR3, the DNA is TGTGCCAGCAGTGGAACAGGGGATAGTGGTGAGCAGTTCTTC. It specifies CASSGTGDSGEQFF.

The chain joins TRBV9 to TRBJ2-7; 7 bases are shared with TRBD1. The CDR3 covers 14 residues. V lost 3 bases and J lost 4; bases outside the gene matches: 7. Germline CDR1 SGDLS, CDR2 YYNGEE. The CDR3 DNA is TGTGCCAGCAGCGCCATGGACAGGTATTACGAGCAGTACTTC. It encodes CASSAMDRYYEQYF.

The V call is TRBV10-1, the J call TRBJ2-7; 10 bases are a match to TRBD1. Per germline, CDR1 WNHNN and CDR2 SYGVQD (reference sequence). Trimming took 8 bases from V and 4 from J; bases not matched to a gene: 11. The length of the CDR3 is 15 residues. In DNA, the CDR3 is TGCGCCAGCCCTCTGTCGGGGGACAGGGGTTACGAGCAGTACTTC. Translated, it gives CASPLSGDRGYEQYF.

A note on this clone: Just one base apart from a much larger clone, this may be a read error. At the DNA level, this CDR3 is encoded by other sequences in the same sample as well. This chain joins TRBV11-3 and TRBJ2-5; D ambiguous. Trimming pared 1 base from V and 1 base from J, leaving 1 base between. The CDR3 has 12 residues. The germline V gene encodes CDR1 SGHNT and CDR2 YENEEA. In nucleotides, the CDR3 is TGTGCCAGCAGCTTAGGCCAAGAGACCCAGTACTTC. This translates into CASSLGQETQYF.

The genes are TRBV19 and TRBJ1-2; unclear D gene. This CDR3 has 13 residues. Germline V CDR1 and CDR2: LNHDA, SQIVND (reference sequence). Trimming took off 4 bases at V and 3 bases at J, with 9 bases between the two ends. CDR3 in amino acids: CASSKGPDYGYTF. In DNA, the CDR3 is TGTGCCAGTAGTAAGGGTCCGGACTATGGCTACACCTTC.

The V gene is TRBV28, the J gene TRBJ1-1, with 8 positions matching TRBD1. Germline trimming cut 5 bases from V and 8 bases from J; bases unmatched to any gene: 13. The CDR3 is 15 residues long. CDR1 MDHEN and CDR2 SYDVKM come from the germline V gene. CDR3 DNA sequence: TGTGCCAGCAGTCGATACCGGACAGGGAAGAAAGAAGCTTTCTTT. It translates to CASSRYRTGKKEAFF.

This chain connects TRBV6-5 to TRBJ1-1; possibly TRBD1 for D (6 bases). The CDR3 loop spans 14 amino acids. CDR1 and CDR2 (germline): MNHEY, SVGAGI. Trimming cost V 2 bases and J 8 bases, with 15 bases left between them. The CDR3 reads CASSYVGGQGEAFF. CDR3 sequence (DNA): TGTGCCAGCAGTTACGTTGGGGGCCAGGGCGAAGCTTTCTTT.

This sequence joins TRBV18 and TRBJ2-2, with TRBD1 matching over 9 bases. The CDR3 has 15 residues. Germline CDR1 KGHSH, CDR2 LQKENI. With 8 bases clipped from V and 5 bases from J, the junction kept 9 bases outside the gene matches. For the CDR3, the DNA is TGTGCCAGCGTTACAGGGGGCGTTGGAACCGGGGAGCTGTTTTTT. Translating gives CASVTGGVGTGELFF.

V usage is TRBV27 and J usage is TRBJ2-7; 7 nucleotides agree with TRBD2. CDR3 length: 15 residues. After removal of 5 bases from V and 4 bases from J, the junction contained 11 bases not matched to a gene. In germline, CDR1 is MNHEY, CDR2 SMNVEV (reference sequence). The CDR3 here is CASSVTLAGLYEQYF. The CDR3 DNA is TGTGCCAGCAGTGTCACCTTAGCGGGCCTGTACGAGCAGTACTTC.

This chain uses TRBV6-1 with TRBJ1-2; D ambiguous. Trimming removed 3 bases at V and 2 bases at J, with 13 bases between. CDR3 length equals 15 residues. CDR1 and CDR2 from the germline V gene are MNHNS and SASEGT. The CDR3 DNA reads TGTGCCAGCAGTGAGATCCCAGGAGGGAACTATGGCTACACCTTC. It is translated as CASSEIPGGNYGYTF.

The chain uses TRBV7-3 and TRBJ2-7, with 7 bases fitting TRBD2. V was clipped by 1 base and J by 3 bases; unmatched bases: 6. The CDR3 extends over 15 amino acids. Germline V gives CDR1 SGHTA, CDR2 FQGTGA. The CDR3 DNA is TGTGCCAGCAGCTTAATGGCGGGAGTAGGCTACGAGCAGTACTTC. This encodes CASSLMAGVGYEQYF. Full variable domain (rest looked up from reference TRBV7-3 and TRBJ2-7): GAGVSQTPSNKVTEKGKYVELRCDPISGHTALYWYRQSLGQGPEFLIYFQGTGAADDSGLPNDRFFAVRPEGSVSTLKIQRTERGDSAVYLCASSLMAGVGYEQYFGPGTRLTVT.

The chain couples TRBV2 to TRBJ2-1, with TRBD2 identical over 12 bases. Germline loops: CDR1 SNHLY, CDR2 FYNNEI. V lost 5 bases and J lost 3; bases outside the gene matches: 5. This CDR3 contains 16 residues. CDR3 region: CASSLGLAGNYNEQFF. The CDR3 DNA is TGTGCCAGCAGTCTGGGACTAGCGGGCAACTACAATGAGCAGTTCTTC.

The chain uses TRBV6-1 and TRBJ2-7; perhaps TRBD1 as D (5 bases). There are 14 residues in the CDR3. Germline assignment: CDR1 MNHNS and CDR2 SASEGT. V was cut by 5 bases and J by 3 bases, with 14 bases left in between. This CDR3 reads CASSPSGAIYEQYF. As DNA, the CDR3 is TGTGCCAGCAGTCCGTCTGGGGCCATCTACGAGCAGTACTTC.

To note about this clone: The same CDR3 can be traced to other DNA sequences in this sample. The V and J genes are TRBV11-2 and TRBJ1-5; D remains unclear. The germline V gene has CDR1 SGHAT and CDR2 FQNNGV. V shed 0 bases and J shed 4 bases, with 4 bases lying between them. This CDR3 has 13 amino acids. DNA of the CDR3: TGTGCCAGCAGCTTAGACCGAAATCAGCCCCAGCATTTT. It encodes CASSLDRNQPQHF. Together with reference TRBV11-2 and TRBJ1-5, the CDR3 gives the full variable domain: EAGVAQSPRYKIIEKRQSVAFWCNPISGHATLYWYQQILGQGPKLLIQFQNNGVVDDSQLPKDRFSAERLKGVDSTLKIQPAKLEDSAVYLCASSLDRNQPQHFGDGTRLSIL.

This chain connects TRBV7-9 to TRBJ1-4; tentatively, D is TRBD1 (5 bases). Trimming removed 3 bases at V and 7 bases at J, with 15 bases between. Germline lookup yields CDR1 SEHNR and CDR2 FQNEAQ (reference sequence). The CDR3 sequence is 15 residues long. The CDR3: CASSFERGGAEKLFF. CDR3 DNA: TGTGCCAGCAGCTTCGAGCGAGGAGGGGCTGAAAAACTGTTTTTT.

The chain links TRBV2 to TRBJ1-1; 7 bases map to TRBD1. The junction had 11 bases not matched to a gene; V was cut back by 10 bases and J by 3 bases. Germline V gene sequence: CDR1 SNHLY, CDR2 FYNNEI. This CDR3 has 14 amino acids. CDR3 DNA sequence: TGTGCCATCATCGACCCAGGGGGGTACACTGAAGCTTTCTTT. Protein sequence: CAIIDPGGYTEAFF.

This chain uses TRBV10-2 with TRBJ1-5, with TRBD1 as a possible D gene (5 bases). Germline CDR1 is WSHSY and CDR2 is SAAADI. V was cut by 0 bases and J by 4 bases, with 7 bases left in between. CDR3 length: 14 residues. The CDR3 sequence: CASSESGVNQPQHF. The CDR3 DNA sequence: TGCGCCAGCAGTGAGTCAGGGGTTAATCAGCCCCAGCATTTT.

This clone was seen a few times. CDR3 protein: CASSQLAGGPVGANVLTF. The CDR3, as DNA: TGCGCCAGCAGCCAGCTAGCGGGAGGGCCAGTTGGGGCCAACGTCCTGACTTTC. The V call is TRBV5-1, the J call TRBJ2-6; 12 nucleotides align to TRBD2. Germline V CDR1 and CDR2: SGHRS, YFSETQ. V gave up 4 bases and J gave up 3 bases; unmatched junction bases: 8. The CDR3 consists of 18 residues.

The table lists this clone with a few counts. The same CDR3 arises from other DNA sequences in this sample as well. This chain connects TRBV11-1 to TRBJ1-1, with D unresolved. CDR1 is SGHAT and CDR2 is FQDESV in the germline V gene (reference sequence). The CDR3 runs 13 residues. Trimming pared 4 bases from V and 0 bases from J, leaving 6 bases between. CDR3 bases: TGTGCCAGCAGCTCCCAGATGAACACTGAAGCTTTCTTT. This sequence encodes CASSSQMNTEAFF.

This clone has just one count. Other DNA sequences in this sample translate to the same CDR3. Here the CDR3 reads CASSLDLNTEAFF. In nucleotides, the CDR3 is TGCGCCAGCAGCTTGGACCTGAACACTGAAGCTTTCTTT. J is TRBJ1-1 and V is TRBV5-1; no definite D call. Trimming pared 0 bases from V and 0 bases from J, leaving 3 bases between. CDR1 and CDR2 from the germline V gene are SGHRS and YFSETQ. The CDR3 is 13 residues long.

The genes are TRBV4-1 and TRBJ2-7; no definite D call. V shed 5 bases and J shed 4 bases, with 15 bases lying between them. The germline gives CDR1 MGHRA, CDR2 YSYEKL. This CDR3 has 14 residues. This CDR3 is CASSTSQVRYEQYF. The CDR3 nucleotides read TGCGCCAGCAGCACCTCCCAGGTCAGGTACGAGCAGTACTTC.

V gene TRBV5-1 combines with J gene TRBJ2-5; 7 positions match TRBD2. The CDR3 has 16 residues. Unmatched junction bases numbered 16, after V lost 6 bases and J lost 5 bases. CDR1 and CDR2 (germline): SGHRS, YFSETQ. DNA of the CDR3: TGCGCCAGCAACCCCAGCGGGATGAGCACTGGGGAGACCCAGTACTTC. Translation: CASNPSGMSTGETQYF.

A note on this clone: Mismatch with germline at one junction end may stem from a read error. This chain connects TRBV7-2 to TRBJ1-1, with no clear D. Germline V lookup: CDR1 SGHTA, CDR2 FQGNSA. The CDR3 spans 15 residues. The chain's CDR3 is CASSLAAVIDTEAFF. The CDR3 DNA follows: TGTGCCAGCAGCCTAGCTGCGGTAATAGACACTGAAGCTTTCTTT.